Following are 9 T cell receptor beta chains from one sample sequenced in a study of cytomegalovirus exposure and HLA in healthy donors. Assay used: immunoSEQ multiplex PCR; TCRdb lists only in-frame clones, some missing. Seen here are about 360,000 clones, 80% to 90% observed once, and the top ten hold around 0.8%. Material: PBMCs. Source of these receptors: a woman younger than 30 in good health and CMV-seronegative.

V gene TRBV30 combines with J gene TRBJ1-4, with D unresolved. Trimming stripped 0 bases from V and 3 bases from J, with 11 bases between. The CDR3 has 15 residues. CDR1 GTSNPN and CDR2 SVGIG come from the germline V gene (reference sequence). CDR3 nucleotides: TGTGCCTGGAGTGTACCCGCCAGTCCTAATGAAAAACTGTTTTTT. Translating it yields CAWSVPASPNEKLFF.

This clone was detected ten times or more. The genes are TRBV4-1 and TRBJ2-2; D may be TRBD1 (5 bases). This CDR3 spans 13 amino acids. CDR1 and CDR2 (germline): MGHRA, YSYEKL. The V end lost 1 base, the J end lost 7 bases, and 7 bases lay between the germline ends. The CDR3 sequence is CASSQGQGGELFF. CDR3 nucleotides: TGCGCCAGCAGCCAAGGTCAGGGCGGGGAGCTGTTTTTT.

The rearrangement uses TRBV6-5 and TRBJ2-7; D is undetermined. Trimming shortened V by 6 bases and J by 2 bases, and 11 bases separated the two germline ends. The CDR3 consists of 13 residues. CDR1 is MNHEY and CDR2 is SVGAGI in the germline V gene. Written as DNA, the CDR3 is TGTGCCAGCAGCGCGGCGGAAGCCTACGAGCAGTACTTC. Protein: CASSAAEAYEQYF.

This rearrangement joins TRBV6-4 to TRBJ1-4; possibly TRBD1 for D (6 bases). The CDR3 has 15 residues. Per germline, CDR1 MRHNA and CDR2 SNTAGT. V lost 0 bases and J 3 bases, leaving 8 bases between the germline ends. This CDR3 reads CASSDSDRSNEKLFF. CDR3 nucleotide sequence: TGTGCCAGCAGTGACTCGGACAGATCTAATGAAAAACTGTTTTTT.

CDR3 bases: TGCAGCGTACCGGGACACCCCGGCGCCGGGGAGCTGTTTTTT. It specifies CSVPGHPGAGELFF. The chain carries TRBV29-1 and TRBJ2-2, with D possibly being TRBD1 (6 bases). V was clipped by 6 bases and J by 6 bases, with 17 bases between them. CDR1 and CDR2 from the germline V gene are SQVTM and ANQGSEA. The CDR3 is made up of 14 amino acids.

Here the CDR3 DNA reads TGTGCCAGCAGGGGGGGAACAGGGGGTTCCGCACCTGAAGCTTTCTTT. Protein sequence: CASRGGTGGSAPEAFF. The chain has TRBV11-2 and TRBJ1-1, with 8 bases aligning to TRBD1. The CDR3 contains 16 residues. The junction had 15 bases not matched to a gene; V was cut back by 6 bases and J by 6 bases. Germline lookup yields CDR1 SGHAT and CDR2 FQNNGV.

CDR3 region: CASSYLLAGGSPGTDTQYF. As DNA, the CDR3 is TGCGCCAGCAGCTACTTACTAGCGGGGGGCAGCCCGGGCACAGATACGCAGTATTTT. V gene TRBV5-1 combines with J gene TRBJ2-3; 12 bases match TRBD2. V was clipped by 3 bases and J by 1 base; unmatched bases: 12. Germline V gene sequence: CDR1 SGHRS, CDR2 YFSETQ. The CDR3 has 19 amino acids.

This sequence joins TRBV30 and TRBJ2-2; D remains unclear. The CDR3 loop spans 13 amino acids. V gave up 4 bases and J gave up 6 bases, with 12 bases separating them. Germline CDR1 GTSNPN, CDR2 SVGIG (reference sequence). This chain's CDR3 is CAWMLRLPGELFF. CDR3 nucleotides: TGTGCCTGGATGTTGCGGCTACCCGGGGAGCTGTTTTTT.

The chain combines TRBV28 with TRBJ1-3, with D tentatively TRBD1 (6 bases). Germline values: CDR1 MDHEN, CDR2 SYDVKM. V was clipped by 5 bases and J by 0 bases, with 14 bases between them. CDR3 length: 16 amino acids. In DNA, the CDR3 is TGTGCCAGCAGTAAAGGGGGTTCCCTCTCTGGAAACACCATATATTTT. It specifies CASSKGGSLSGNTIYF.